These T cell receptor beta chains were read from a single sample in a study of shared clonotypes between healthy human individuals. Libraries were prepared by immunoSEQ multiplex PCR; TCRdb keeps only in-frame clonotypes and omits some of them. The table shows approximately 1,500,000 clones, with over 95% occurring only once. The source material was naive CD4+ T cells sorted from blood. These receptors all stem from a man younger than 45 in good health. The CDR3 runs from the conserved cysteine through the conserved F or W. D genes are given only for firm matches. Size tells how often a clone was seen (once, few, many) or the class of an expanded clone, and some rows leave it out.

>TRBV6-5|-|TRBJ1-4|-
TGTGCCAGCAGTTACAGGTCCGCGATAGGGGAAAAACTGTTTTTT
CASSYRSAIGEKLFF
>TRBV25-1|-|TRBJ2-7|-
TGTGCCAGCAGTGACCCCAACGGGCGACCCTACGAGCAGTACTTC
CASSDPNGRPYEQYF
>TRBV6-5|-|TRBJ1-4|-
TGTGCCAGCAGTTACAGGGTATTTGGCGAAAAACTGTTTTTT
CASSYRVFGEKLFF
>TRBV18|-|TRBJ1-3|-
TGTGCCAGCTCACCACCCGGGCCAAGGGTCTTCGGTGGAAACACCATATATTTT
CASSPPGPRVFGGNTIYF
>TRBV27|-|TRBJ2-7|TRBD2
TGTGCCAGCAGTTTCCGCGGGACTAGCGGGAGGCCGGGGCGTTACGAGCAGTACTTC
CASSFRGTSGRPGRYEQYF
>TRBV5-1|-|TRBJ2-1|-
TGCGCCAGCAGCCTGGAAGGGGTGAATGAGCAGTTCTTC
CASSLEGVNEQFF
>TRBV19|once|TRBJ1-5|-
TGTGCCAGTTGCGGGGGAGTGGGAGTGGGTCAGCCCCAGCATTTT
CASCGGVGVGQPQHF
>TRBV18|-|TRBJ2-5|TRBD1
TGTGCCAGCTCACCTACAACAGGGGAAGAGACCCAGTACTTC
CASSPTTGEETQYF
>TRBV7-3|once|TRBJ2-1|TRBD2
TGTGCCAGCAGCCCTTATAGCGGGACAATGGACTACAATGAGCAGTTCTTC
CASSPYSGTMDYNEQFF
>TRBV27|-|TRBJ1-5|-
TGTGCCAGCAGTTTAATGGGGGCCGGCTCGGGCGGTCAGCCCCAGCATTTT
CASSLMGAGSGGQPQHF
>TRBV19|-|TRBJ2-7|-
TGTGCCAGTAGTATTTCGGGCCGCGTGTATTTC
CASSISGRVYF
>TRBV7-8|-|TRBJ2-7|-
TGTGCCAGCAGCTTAGTAGGAGGGATACAGTACTTC
CASSLVGGIQYF
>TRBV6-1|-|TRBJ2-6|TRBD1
TGTGCCAGCAGTTTGACAGGGTGGGCCAACGTCCTGACTTTC
CASSLTGWANVLTF
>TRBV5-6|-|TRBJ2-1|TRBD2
TGTGCCAGCAGCCGAGGTCTAGCGGCAGACAATGAGCAGTTCTTC
CASSRGLAADNEQFF
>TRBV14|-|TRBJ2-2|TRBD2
TGTGCCAGCAGCCAAGTTTCCAGCGGGAGGCCTACCGGGGAGCTGTTTTTT
CASSQVSSGRPTGELFF
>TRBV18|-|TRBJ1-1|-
TGTGCCAGCTCACCACAGAAGACCTCGAACACTGAAGCTTTCTTT
CASSPQKTSNTEAFF
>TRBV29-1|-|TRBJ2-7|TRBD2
TGCAGCGTCCTCACCGGGAGGCGGGAGGGCCTATACGAGCAGTACTTC
CSVLTGRREGLYEQYF
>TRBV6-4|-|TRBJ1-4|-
TGTGCCAGAAGGAAATTGGGGTTGAGGGGGAACTCCGAAAAACTGTTTTTT
CARRKLGLRGNSEKLFF
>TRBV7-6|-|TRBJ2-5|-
TGTGCCAGCAGCATAAGACAGGGAGGAGAGACCCAGTACTTC
CASSIRQGGETQYF
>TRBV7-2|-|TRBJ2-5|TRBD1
TGTGCCAGCAGCAACCGGGACAGGGCCGAAGAGACCCAGTACTTC
CASSNRDRAEETQYF
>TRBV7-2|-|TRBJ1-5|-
TGTGCCAGCAGCTTAGAAACAGGCAACAATCAGCCCCAGCATTTT
CASSLETGNNQPQHF
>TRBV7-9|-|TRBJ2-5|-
TGTGCCAGCAGCCCGGGGCCGGTTGAGACCCAGTACTTC
CASSPGPVETQYF
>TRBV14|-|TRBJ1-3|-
TGTGCCAGCAGCACGACCTCTGGAAACACCATATATTTT
CASSTTSGNTIYF
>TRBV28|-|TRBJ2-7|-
TGTGCCAGCAGTTCCAGGATTTACGAGCAGTACTTC
CASSSRIYEQYF
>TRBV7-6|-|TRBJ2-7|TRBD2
TGTGCCAGCAGCTTAGCGACTAGCGGGAGAGGCGAGCAGTACTTC
CASSLATSGRGEQYF
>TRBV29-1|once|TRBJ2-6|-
TGCAGCGTGACCCTCGGGACACAATTAGGGGCTGGGGCCAACGTCCTGACTTTC
CSVTLGTQLGAGANVLTF
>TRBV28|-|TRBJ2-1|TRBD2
TGTGCCAGCACCCCCCCTAGCGGGAGCAGGAATGAGCAGTTCTTC
CASTPPSGSRNEQFF
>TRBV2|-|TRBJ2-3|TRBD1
TGTGCCAGCAGTTCACCCCCAGACAGGGCCCCCACAGATACGCAGTATTTT
CASSSPPDRAPTDTQYF
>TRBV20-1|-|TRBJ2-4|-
TGCAGTGCTAGAGATTTCCCACTTCAGTACTTC
CSARDFPLQYF
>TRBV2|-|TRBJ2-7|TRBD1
TGTGCCAGCAAACTGGACAGGCCGCACTACGAGCAGTACTTC
CASKLDRPHYEQYF
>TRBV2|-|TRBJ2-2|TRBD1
TGTGCCAGCAGGGGGGACAGGGGGCGAGGCGGGGAGCTGTTTTTT
CASRGDRGRGGELFF
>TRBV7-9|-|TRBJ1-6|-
TGTGCCAGCAGCGCAAACAGGGTTTCACCCCTCCACTTT
CASSANRVSPLHF